This entry lists 17 T cell receptor beta chains sequenced from one sample in a study of shared clonotypes between healthy human individuals. Produced via immunoSEQ multiplex PCR; TCRdb's table is partial and in-frame only. The sample carries 2,500,000 or so clones, 85% to 95% recorded once. Sample: naive CD4+ T cells sorted from blood. This sample's subset: CD45RA+ positively selected. The receptors stem from a man aged 18 to 35 in good health.

The chain has TRBV7-9 and TRBJ1-1, with 8 bases fitting TRBD1. Germline CDR1 SEHNR, CDR2 FQNEAQ (reference sequence). The V and J ends lost 6 bases and 0 bases, in that order; junction bases with no gene match: 6. This CDR3 region has 15 residues. CDR3 amino acids: CASRPVDRVNTEAFF. The CDR3 coding sequence is TGTGCCAGCAGACCCGTGGACAGGGTGAACACTGAAGCTTTCTTT.

The V call is TRBV4-1, the J call TRBJ1-2; perhaps TRBD1 as D (5 bases). The V gene's germline CDR1 is MGHRA and CDR2 YSYEKL. The CDR3 covers 15 residues. Trimming took off 0 bases at V and 2 bases at J, with 10 bases between the two ends. For the CDR3, the DNA is TGCGCCAGCAGCCAAGATGGGGCAGTCAACTATGGCTACACCTTC. Protein product: CASSQDGAVNYGYTF.

Note on this clone: Within the sample, other DNA sequences also encode this same CDR3. This chain connects TRBV20-1 to TRBJ2-5; perhaps TRBD2 as D (6 bases). Per the germline V gene, CDR1 is DFQATT and CDR2 is SNEGSKA (reference sequence). Between the trimmed V and J ends, which lost 6 bases and 5 bases, there was a span of 7 bases. This CDR3 has 10 residues. CDR3 coding DNA: TGCAGTGCCCGGGGGGAGACCCAGTACTTC. Translated: CSARGETQYF.

V and J are TRBV13 and TRBJ2-5; tentatively, D is TRBD1 or TRBD2 (5 bases each). The CDR3 consists of 16 residues. The germline V gene encodes CDR1 PRHDT and CDR2 FYEKMQ (reference sequence). The V gene lost 1 base and the J gene lost 7 bases, with 19 bases spanning the gap. The CDR3 sequence: CASSLEGPGPLGTQYF. The CDR3 bases are TGTGCCAGCAGCTTAGAGGGCCCGGGACCCCTCGGGACCCAGTACTTC.

This clone appeared a single time. The V and J genes are TRBV18 and TRBJ2-7; 7 nucleotides match TRBD1. This CDR3 contains 14 residues. The ends lost 3 bases at V and 7 bases at J; junction bases unmatched: 9. Looked up from germline, CDR1 is KGHSH and CDR2 is LQKENI. CDR3 in DNA: TGTGCCAGCTCACCTACGGGACAGCTTACGGAGCAGTACTTC. It specifies CASSPTGQLTEQYF.

This rearrangement joins TRBV5-6 to TRBJ2-7, with D possibly TRBD1 on 6 matching bases. The CDR3 is made up of 14 amino acids. CDR1 is SGHDT, CDR2 YYEEEE, per germline. The V end lost 2 bases, the J end lost 0 bases, and 9 bases lay between the germline ends. In DNA form, the CDR3 reads TGTGCCAGCAGCTTACGGGACACCTCCTACGAGCAGTACTTC. It translates to CASSLRDTSYEQYF.

V is TRBV10-2 and J is TRBJ2-2; D may correspond to TRBD1 or TRBD2 (5 bases each). From germline, CDR1 is WSHSY and CDR2 SAAADI. Trimming pared 7 bases from V and 5 bases from J, leaving 14 bases between. This CDR3 has 14 amino acids. The CDR3 region is CASTPRAGTGELFF. CDR3 DNA sequence: TGCGCCAGCACGCCGAGGGCAGGGACCGGGGAGCTGTTTTTT.

This clone was detected once. The chain is built from TRBV12-5 and TRBJ2-1; D is ambiguous. This CDR3 comprises 15 residues. CDR1 is LGHNT, CDR2 FRNRAP, per germline. The germline V and J ends were trimmed by 10 bases and 6 bases, with 22 bases remaining between them. CDR3 amino acids: CAIPKTDAFSNEQFF. CDR3 DNA sequence: TGTGCTATTCCGAAAACGGATGCTTTCTCCAATGAGCAGTTCTTC.

This clone occurred a few times. Distinct nucleotide sequences in the sample also encode this CDR3. This chain links TRBV2 with TRBJ1-5, with TRBD1 matching 7 bases. V dropped 6 bases and J dropped 4; count of bases not matched to a gene: 3. The CDR3 extends over 13 amino acids. Per the germline V gene, CDR1 is SNHLY and CDR2 is FYNNEI. The CDR3 region is CASSRDSNQPQHF. Here the CDR3 DNA reads TGTGCCAGCAGCCGGGACAGTAATCAGCCCCAGCATTTT. Drawing the rest from reference TRBV2 and TRBJ1-5, the complete variable domain is EPEVTQTPSHQVTQMGQEVILRCVPISNHLYFYWYRQILGQKVEFLVSFYNNEISEKSEIFDDQFSVERPDGSNFTLKIRSTKLEDSAMYFCASSRDSNQPQHFGDGTRLSIL.

This clone was recorded only once. The chain links TRBV14 to TRBJ2-4, with D hard to call. The V and J ends lost 1 base and 7 bases respectively, with 11 bases between them. The CDR3 sequence is 14 residues long. Per germline, CDR1 SGHDN and CDR2 FVKESK. CDR3 sequence: CASSQAGSWNIQYF. The CDR3 DNA follows: TGTGCCAGCAGCCAAGCAGGATCATGGAACATTCAGTACTTC.

This clone has a handful of counts. The chain carries TRBV27 and TRBJ2-2, with 10 bases aligning to TRBD2. The germline CDR1 and CDR2 sequences are MNHEY and SMNVEV (reference sequence). CDR3 length equals 16 residues. Trimming removed 4 bases from V and 6 bases from J; junction bases left unmatched: 8. This CDR3 is CASSWMSGLASGELFF. The CDR3 nucleotides are TGTGCCAGCAGTTGGATGTCGGGACTAGCGTCCGGGGAGCTGTTTTTT.

A remark on this clone: The sample holds other DNA sequences that translate to the same CDR3. The chain is built from TRBV18 and TRBJ1-1; tentative D call: TRBD1 (5 bases). This CDR3 has 14 amino acids. The V gene's germline CDR1 is KGHSH and CDR2 LQKENI. With 0 bases removed from V and 1 base from J, the gap between germline ends came to 6 bases. The CDR3 DNA reads as TGTGCCAGCTCACCACCGGGGCAGAACACTGAAGCTTTCTTT. This codes for CASSPPGQNTEAFF.

The rearrangement joins TRBV5-1 to TRBJ2-3, with D unresolved. Trimming cost V 3 bases and J 0 bases, with 11 bases left between them. The CDR3 runs to 15 residues. The germline V gene has CDR1 SGHRS and CDR2 YFSETQ. The CDR3 DNA reads as TGCGCCAGCAGCTCGATTGGCAGTAGCACAGATACGCAGTATTTT. Protein: CASSSIGSSTDTQYF.

The chain has TRBV7-2 and TRBJ1-6; TRBD1 is a possible D gene (5 bases). V lost 3 bases and J lost 7, with 10 bases in between. The CDR3 runs 14 residues. Germline CDR1 and CDR2: SGHTA and FQGNSA. This CDR3 reads CASSFPGANSPLHF. The DNA of the CDR3 is TGTGCCAGCAGCTTCCCCGGGGCCAATTCACCCCTCCACTTT.

The rearrangement uses TRBV9 and TRBJ2-1; D not resolved. Germline CDR1 SGDLS, CDR2 YYNGEE. V was clipped by 0 bases and J by 4 bases, with 8 bases between them. This CDR3 comprises 14 residues. CDR3 sequence: CASSVASIYNEQFF. The CDR3 coding sequence is TGTGCCAGCAGCGTAGCCTCGATATACAATGAGCAGTTCTTC.

The chain recombines TRBV2 with TRBJ2-7, with 8 positions matching TRBD1. The germline CDR1 and CDR2 sequences are SNHLY and FYNNEI. The CDR3 covers 12 residues. J lost 5 bases, V lost 7 bases, and 4 bases had no gene match. The chain's CDR3 is CASTTDRDEQYF. CDR3 in DNA: TGTGCCAGCACCACGGACAGGGACGAGCAGTACTTC.

A remark on this clone: The sample carries other DNA sequences with the same CDR3. The chain carries TRBV5-4 and TRBJ2-2; no clear D gene. The length of the CDR3 is 13 residues. The V and J ends lost 0 bases and 2 bases respectively, with 2 bases between them. CDR1 is SGHNT, CDR2 YYREEE, per germline (reference sequence). The CDR3 region has the DNA TGTGCCAGCAGCTTGGATAACACCGGGGAGCTGTTTTTT. The encoded protein is CASSLDNTGELFF.